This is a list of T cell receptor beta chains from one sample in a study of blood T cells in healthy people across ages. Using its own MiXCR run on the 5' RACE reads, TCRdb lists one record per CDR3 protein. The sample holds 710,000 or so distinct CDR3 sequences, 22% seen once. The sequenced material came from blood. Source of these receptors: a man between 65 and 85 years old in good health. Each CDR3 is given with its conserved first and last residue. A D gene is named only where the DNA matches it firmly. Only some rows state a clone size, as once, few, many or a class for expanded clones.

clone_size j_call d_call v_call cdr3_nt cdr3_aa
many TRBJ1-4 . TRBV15 TGTGCCACCAGGAGAGAAAGGGGTGCGAAATCTAATGAAAAACTGTTTTTT CATRRERGAKSNEKLFF
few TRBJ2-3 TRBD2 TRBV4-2 TGTGCCAGCAGCCAACAACTAGCGGGGGCCAGCACAGATACGCAGTATTTT CASSQQLAGASTDTQYF
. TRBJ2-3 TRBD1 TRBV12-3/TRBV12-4 TGTGCCAGCAGGACCCTAGACAGGGCAGATGCGCAGTATTTT CASRTLDRADAQYF
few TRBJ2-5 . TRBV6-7 TGTGCCAGCAGTTACCCAGACAATCAAGAGACCCAGTACTTC CASSYPDNQETQYF
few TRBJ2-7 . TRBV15 TGTGCCACCAGCAGAGATCGAGGACCCTACGAGCAGTACTTC CATSRDRGPYEQYF
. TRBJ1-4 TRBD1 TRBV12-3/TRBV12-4 TGTGCCAGCACCGCGACAGGGATAAGGGAAAAACTGTTTTTT CASTATGIREKLFF
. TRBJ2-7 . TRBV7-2 TGTGCCAGCAGCTTAGATTTAGCCGCCTACGAGCAGTACTTC CASSLDLAAYEQYF
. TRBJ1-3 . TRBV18 TGTGCCAGCTCACGACTCCCGGACGGAGCCTCTGGAAACACCATATATTTT CASSRLPDGASGNTIYF
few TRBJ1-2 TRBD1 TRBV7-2 TGTGCCAGCAGCTCCGCACAACCGACAGGGGCGGTCTATGGCTACACCTTC CASSSAQPTGAVYGYTF
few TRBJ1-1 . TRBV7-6 TGTGCCAGCAGCTTAAGGTCGGGGGTTGGCACTGAAGCTTTCTTT CASSLRSGVGTEAFF
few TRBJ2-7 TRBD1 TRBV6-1 TGTGCCAGCAGTCCCCGGGACAGGGTCTACGAGCAGTACTTC CASSPRDRVYEQYF
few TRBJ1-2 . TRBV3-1 TGTGCCAGCAGCCAAGATTTGGAGGGCTATGGCTACACCTTC CASSQDLEGYGYTF
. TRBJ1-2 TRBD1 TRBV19 TGTGCCAGTAGTCCCAGACAGGGAGCCTTAAGGCATGGCTACACCTTC CASSPRQGALRHGYTF
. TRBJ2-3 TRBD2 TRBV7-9 TGTGCCAGCAGCTTAGTCCTAGCGGTCACAGATACGCAGTATTTT CASSLVLAVTDTQYF
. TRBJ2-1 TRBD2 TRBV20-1 TGCAGTGCTAGGCCTGGCACTAGCGGGCCCTTGGAGCAGTTCTTC CSARPGTSGPLEQFF
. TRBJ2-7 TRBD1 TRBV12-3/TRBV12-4 TGTGCCAGCAGTTTACCGACAGGGGGTGAGCAGTACTTC CASSLPTGGEQYF
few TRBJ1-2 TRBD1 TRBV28 TGTGCCAGCAGGGACAGGAACTATGGCTACACCTTC CASRDRNYGYTF
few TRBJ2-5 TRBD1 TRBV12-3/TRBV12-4 TGTGCCAGCGGCCGGACAGGGCCAGAGACCCAGTACTTC CASGRTGPETQYF
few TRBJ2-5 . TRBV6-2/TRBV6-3 TGTGCCAGCAGTCGGGATTATTGGGCTGAAGAGACCCAGTACTTC CASSRDYWAEETQYF
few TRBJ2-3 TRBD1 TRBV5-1 TGCGCCAGCAGCTTGGGACAGGGAGTAGATACGCAGTATTTT CASSLGQGVDTQYF
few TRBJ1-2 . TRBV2 TGTGCCAGCAGTGAGTCCATCTATGGCTACACCTTC CASSESIYGYTF
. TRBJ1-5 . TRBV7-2 TGTGCCAGCAGCTTAAGACAGGCTCAGCCCCAGCATTTT CASSLRQAQPQHF
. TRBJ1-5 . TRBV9 TGTGCCAGCAGCGTAGGGGGGGCCAATCAGCCCCAGCATTTT CASSVGGANQPQHF
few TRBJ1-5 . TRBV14 TGTGCCAGCAGCGCTGTTGTTGGTCAGCCCCAGCATTTT CASSAVVGQPQHF
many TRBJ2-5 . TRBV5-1 TGCGCCAGCAGCTTGGCCTCTGGGCAAGAGACCCAGTACTTC CASSLASGQETQYF
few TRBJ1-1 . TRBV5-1 TGCGCCAGCAGCTTGCTAGGAGTAAGGATGAACACTGAAGCTTTCTTT CASSLLGVRMNTEAFF
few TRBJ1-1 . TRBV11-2 TGTGCCAGCAGCTTAGTTCTGATCGCTGAAGCTTTCTTT CASSLVLIAEAFF
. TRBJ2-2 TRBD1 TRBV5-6 TGTGCCAGCAGAGGACAGGGGAGAACCGGGGAGCTGTTTTTT CASRGQGRTGELFF
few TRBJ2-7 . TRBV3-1 TGTGCCAGCAGCCAAATTTCGGGGGAGACCACCTACGAGCAGTACTTC CASSQISGETTYEQYF
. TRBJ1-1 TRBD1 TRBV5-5 TGTGCCAGCAGCTTGGGGGTCAGGGGGCGGGGTGAAGCTTTCTTT CASSLGVRGRGEAFF
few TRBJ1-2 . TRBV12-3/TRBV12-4 TGTGCCAGCAGTTTAGCCGGGGCCAGGGGTTATGGCTACACCTTC CASSLAGARGYGYTF
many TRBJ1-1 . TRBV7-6 TGTGCCAGCGGTACGAAAACTGAAGCTTTCTTT CASGTKTEAFF
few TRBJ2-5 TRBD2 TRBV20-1 TGCAGTGCTAGACAGGTCGGACTAGCGGGCCCCCTGCAAGAGACCCAGTACTTC CSARQVGLAGPLQETQYF
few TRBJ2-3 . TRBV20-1 TGCAGTGCCACTTCTGGGGATGGAGAATTTTCCATCACAGATACGCAGTATTTT CSATSGDGEFSITDTQYF
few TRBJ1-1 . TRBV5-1 TGCGCCAGCAGTCTGTCGGCAGCGCAGAACACTGAAGCTTTCTTT CASSLSAAQNTEAFF
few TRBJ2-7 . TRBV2 TGTGCCAGCAAGAACCGGGACACCTACGAGCAGTACTTC CASKNRDTYEQYF
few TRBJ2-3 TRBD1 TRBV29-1 TGCAGCGTGCCCGACAGGGGGTTAACAGATACGCAGTATTTT CSVPDRGLTDTQYF
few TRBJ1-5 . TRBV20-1 TGCAGTGCTAGATCAGGGCCCGGTCAGCCCCAGCATTTT CSARSGPGQPQHF
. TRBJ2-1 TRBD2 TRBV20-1 TGCAGTGGCCGACAGCGGGAGATTTACAATGAGCAGTTCTTC CSGRQREIYNEQFF
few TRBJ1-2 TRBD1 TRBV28 TGTGCCAGCATTACGGGACAGCAATTCTATGGCTACACCTTC CASITGQQFYGYTF
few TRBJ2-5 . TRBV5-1 TGCGCCAGCAGCTGGGGAGGTGGTAGCGTACGAGAGACCCAGTACTTC CASSWGGGSVRETQYF
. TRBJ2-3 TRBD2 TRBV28 TGTGCCAGCAGTTTGACGGGGGGGCGAAATACGCAGTATTTT CASSLTGGRNTQYF
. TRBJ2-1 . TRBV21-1 TGTGCCAGCAGCCTGGTACTTGGGTCCCCTGCCCTAGCGGGGGGGGAGAATGAGCAGTTCTTC CASSLVLGSPALAGGENEQFF
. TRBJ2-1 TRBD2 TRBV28 TGTGCCAGCACACCCGGGACTAGCCAACAGAGTGAGCAGTTCTTC CASTPGTSQQSEQFF
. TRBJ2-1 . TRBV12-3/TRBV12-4 TGTGCCAGCAGTGCCCGCCGCAATGAGCAGTTCTTC CASSARRNEQFF
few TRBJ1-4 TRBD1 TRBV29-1 TGCAGCGCAAACAGGGGGGACGGAGAAAAACTGTTTTTT CSANRGDGEKLFF
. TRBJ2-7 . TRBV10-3 TGTGCCATCAGTGAGCCTAGTTACGAGCAGTACTTC CAISEPSYEQYF
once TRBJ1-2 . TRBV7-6 TGTGCCAGCAGCTTTGGTCATTCGGCTTATGGCTACACCTTC CASSFGHSAYGYTF